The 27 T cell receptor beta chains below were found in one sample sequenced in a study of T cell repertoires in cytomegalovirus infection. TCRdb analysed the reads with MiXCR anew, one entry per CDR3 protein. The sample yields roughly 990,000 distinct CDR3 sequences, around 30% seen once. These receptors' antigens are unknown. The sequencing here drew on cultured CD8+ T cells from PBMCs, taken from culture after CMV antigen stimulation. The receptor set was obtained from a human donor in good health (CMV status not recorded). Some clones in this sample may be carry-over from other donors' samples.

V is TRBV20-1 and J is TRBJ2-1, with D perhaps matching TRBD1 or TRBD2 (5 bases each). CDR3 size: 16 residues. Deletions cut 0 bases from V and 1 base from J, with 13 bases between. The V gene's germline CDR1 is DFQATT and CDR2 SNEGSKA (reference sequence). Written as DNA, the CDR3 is TGCAGTGCTAGAGAACCGGGGCATGGGTCCTACAATGAGCAGTTCTTC. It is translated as CSAREPGHGSYNEQFF.

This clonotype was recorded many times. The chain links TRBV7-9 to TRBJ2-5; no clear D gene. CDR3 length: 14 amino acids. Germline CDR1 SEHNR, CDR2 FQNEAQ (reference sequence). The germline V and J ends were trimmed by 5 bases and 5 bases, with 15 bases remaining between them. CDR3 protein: CASSPRTPGETQYF. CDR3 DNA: TGTGCCAGCAGCCCTCGAACGCCCGGGGAGACCCAGTACTTC.

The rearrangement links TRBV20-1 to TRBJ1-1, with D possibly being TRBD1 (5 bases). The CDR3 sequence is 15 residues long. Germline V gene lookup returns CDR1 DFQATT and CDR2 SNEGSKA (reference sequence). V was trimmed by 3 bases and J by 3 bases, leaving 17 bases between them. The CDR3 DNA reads TGCAGTGCTAGGGATTTTACAGGAAGCGACACTGAAGCTTTCTTT. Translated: CSARDFTGSDTEAFF.

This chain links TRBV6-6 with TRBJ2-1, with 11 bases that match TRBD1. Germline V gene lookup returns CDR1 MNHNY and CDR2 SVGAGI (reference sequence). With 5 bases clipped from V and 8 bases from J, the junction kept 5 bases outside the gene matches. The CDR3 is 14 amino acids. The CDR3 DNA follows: TGTGCCAGCAGTACCGGACAGGGGGCGGATGAGCAGTTCTTC. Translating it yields CASSTGQGADEQFF.

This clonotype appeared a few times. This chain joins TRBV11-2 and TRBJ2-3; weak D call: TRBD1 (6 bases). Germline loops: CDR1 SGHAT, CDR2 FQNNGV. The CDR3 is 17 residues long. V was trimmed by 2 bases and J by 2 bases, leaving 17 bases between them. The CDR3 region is CASSLPAPAGDTDTQYF. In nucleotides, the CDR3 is TGTGCCAGCAGCTTACCCGCCCCGGCAGGGGACACAGATACGCAGTATTTT.

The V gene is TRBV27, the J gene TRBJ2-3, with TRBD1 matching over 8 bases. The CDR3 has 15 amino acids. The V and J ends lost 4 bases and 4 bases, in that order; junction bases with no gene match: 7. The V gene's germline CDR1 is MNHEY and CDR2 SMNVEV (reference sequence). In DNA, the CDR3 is TGTGCCAGCAGTTCCCAGGGGGCGAGGGCAGATACGCAGTATTTT. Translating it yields CASSSQGARADTQYF.

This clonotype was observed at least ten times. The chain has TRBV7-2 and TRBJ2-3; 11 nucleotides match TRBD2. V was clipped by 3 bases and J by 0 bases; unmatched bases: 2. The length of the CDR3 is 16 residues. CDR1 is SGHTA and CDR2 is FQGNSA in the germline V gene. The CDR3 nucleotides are TGTGCCAGCAGCTTGGGACTAGCGGAAAGCACAGATACGCAGTATTTT. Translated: CASSLGLAESTDTQYF.

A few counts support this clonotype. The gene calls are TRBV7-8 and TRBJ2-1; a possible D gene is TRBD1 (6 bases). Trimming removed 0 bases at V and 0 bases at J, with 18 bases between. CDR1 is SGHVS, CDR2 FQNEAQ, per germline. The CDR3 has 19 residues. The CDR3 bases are TGTGCCAGCAGCTTAGCTCCGGCGCTGGACAGCAGCTCCTACAATGAGCAGTTCTTC. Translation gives CASSLAPALDSSSYNEQFF.

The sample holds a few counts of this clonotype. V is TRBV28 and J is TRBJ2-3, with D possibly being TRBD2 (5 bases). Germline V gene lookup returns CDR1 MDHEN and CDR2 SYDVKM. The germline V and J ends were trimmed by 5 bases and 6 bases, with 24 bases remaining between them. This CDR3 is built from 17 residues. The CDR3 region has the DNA TGTGCCAGCAGTGCCCCTCCAACCGGGGAAATTCGGGATACGCAGTATTTT. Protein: CASSAPPTGEIRDTQYF.

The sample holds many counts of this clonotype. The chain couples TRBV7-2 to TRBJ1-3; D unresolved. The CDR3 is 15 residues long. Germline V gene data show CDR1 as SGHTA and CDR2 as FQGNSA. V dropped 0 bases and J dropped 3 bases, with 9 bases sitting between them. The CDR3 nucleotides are TGTGCCAGCAGCTTAGCGCCGGGGATTGGAAACACCATATATTTT. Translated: CASSLAPGIGNTIYF.

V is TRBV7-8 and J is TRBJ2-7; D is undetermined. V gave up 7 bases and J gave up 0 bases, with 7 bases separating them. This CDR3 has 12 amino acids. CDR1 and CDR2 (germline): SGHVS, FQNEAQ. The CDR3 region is CASTPGSYEQYF. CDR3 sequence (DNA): TGTGCCAGCACCCCGGGCTCCTACGAGCAGTACTTC.

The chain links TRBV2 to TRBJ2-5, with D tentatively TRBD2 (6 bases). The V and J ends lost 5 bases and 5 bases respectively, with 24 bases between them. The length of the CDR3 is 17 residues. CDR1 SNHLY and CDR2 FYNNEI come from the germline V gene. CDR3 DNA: TGTGCCAGCAGTCCTCCCCGGCGGGAAGAATCCCGGGAGACCCAGTACTTC. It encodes CASSPPRREESRETQYF.

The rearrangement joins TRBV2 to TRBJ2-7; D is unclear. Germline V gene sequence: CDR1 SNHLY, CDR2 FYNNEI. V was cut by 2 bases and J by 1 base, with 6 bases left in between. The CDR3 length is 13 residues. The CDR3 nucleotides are TGTGCCAGCAGTGAAAGCCCATCCTACGAGCAGTACTTC. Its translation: CASSESPSYEQYF. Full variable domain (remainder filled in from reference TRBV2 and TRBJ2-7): EPEVTQTPSHQVTQMGQEVILRCVPISNHLYFYWYRQILGQKVEFLVSFYNNEISEKSEIFDDQFSVERPDGSNFTLKIRSTKLEDSAMYFCASSESPSYEQYFGPGTRLTVT.

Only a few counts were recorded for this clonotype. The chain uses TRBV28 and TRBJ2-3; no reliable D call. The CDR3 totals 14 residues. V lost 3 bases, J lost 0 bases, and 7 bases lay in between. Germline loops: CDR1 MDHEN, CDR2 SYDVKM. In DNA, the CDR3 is TGTGCCAGCAGTTTCGACGGCAGCACAGATACGCAGTATTTT. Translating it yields CASSFDGSTDTQYF. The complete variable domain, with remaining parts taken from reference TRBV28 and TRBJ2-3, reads DVKVTQSSRYLVKRTGEKVFLECVQDMDHENMFWYRQDPGLGLRLIYFSYDVKMKEKGDIPEGYSVSREKKERFSLILESASTNQTSMYLCASSFDGSTDTQYFGPGTRLTVL.

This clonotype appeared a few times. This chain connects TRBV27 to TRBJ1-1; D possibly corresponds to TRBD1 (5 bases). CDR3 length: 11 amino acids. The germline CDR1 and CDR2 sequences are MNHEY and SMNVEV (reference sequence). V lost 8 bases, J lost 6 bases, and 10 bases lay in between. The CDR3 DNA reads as TGTGCCAGCCTGACAGCCGCTGAAGCTTTCTTT. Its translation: CASLTAAEAFF.

The CDR3 region is CASSIKGAIRRRETQYF. CDR3 sequence (DNA): TGTGCCAGTAGTATAAAAGGGGCCATTCGCCGACGAGAGACCCAGTACTTC. The chain recombines TRBV19 with TRBJ2-5, with D possibly matching TRBD1 (5 bases). Trimming pared 2 bases from V and 4 bases from J, leaving 20 bases between. The CDR3 loop spans 17 amino acids. Germline values: CDR1 LNHDA, CDR2 SQIVND (reference sequence).

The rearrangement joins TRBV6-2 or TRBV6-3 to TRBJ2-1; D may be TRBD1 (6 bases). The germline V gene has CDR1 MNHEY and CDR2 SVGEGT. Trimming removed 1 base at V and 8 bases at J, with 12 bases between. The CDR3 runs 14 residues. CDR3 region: CASSYWGLNHEQFF. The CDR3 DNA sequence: TGTGCCAGCAGTTACTGGGGGCTTAATCATGAGCAGTTCTTC.

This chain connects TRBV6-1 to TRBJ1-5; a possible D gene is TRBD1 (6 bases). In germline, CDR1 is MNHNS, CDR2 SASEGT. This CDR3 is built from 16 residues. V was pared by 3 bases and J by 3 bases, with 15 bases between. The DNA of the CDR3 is TGTGCCAGCAGTGATGGCAGGGGTCCTAACAATCAGCCCCAGCATTTT. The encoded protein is CASSDGRGPNNQPQHF.

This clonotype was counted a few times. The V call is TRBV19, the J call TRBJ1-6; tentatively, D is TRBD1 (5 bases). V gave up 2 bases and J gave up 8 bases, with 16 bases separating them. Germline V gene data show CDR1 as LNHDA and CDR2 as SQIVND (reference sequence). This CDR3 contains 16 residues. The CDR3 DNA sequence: TGTGCCAGTAGTATATCACCGGGGGAATCTTATTCACCCCTCCACTTT. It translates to CASSISPGESYSPLHF. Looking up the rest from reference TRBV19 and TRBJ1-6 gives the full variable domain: DGGITQSPKYLFRKEGQNVTLSCEQNLNHDAMYWYRQDPGQGLRLIYYSQIVNDFQKGDIAEGYSVSREKKESFPLTVTSAQKNPTAFYLCASSISPGESYSPLHFGNGTRLTVT.

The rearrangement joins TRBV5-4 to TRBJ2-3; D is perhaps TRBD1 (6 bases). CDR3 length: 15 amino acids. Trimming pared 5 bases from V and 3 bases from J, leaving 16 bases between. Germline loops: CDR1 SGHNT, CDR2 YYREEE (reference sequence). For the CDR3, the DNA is TGTGCCAGCAGTGCTAGGGGGATTGGGACAGATACGCAGTATTTT. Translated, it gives CASSARGIGTDTQYF.

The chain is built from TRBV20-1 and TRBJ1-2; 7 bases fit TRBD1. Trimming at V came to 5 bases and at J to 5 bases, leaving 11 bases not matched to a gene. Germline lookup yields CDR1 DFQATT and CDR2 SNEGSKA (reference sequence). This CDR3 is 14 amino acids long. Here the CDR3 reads CSALQRQGDYGYTF. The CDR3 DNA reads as TGCAGTGCTCTCCAACGACAGGGAGATTATGGCTACACCTTC.

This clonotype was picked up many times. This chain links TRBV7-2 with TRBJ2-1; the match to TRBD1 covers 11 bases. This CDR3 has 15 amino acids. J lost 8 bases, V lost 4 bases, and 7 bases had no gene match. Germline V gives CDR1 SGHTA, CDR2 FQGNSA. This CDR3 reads CASSSGTGGMYEQFF. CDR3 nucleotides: TGTGCCAGCAGCTCCGGGACAGGGGGTATGTATGAGCAGTTCTTC.

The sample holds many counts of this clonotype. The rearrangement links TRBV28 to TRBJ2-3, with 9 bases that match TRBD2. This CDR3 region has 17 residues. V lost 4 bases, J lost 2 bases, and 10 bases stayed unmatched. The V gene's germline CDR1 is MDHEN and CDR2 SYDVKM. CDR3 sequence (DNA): TGTGCCAGCAGTTGGTCTGAGGCGGGGGGGACCACAGATACGCAGTATTTT. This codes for CASSWSEAGGTTDTQYF.

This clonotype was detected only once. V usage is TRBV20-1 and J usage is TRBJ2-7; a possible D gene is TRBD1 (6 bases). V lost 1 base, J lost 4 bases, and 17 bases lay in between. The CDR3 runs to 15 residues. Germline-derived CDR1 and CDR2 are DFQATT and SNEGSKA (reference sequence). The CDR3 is CSARARGRNTYEQYV. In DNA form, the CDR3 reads TGCAGTGCTAGAGCCAGGGGTCGGAACACATACGAGCAGTACGTC.

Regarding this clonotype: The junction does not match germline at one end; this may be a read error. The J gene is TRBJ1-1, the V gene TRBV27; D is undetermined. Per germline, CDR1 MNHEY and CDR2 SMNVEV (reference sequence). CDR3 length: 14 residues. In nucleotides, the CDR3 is TGTGCCAACAGTCCCGCGGGCCGGAACACTGAAGCTTTCTTT. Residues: CANSPAGRNTEAFF.

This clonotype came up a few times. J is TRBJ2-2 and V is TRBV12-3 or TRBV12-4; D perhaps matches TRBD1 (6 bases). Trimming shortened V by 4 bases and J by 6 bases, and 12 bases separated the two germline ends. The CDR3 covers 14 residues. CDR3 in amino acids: CASSSRYRAGELFF. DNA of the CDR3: TGTGCCAGCAGTTCCCGTTACAGGGCCGGGGAGCTGTTTTTT.

The CDR3, as DNA: TGTGCCAGCAGTCTCCAGCTAGCGGGGGGGTACACCGGGGAGCTGTTTTTT. Its translation: CASSLQLAGGYTGELFF. This chain links TRBV6-1 with TRBJ2-2, with TRBD2 identical over 12 bases. This CDR3 is built from 17 residues. CDR1 is MNHNS and CDR2 is SASEGT in the germline V gene. The J segment lost 3 bases and the V segment lost 5 bases, leaving 7 bases of the junction unmatched.